Sequencing of this T cell receptor beta chain was carried out in a study of blood T cell repertoires in COVID-19. The wider study: PBMCs, B-cell-depleted T cells, or T cells provided the cDNA or gDNA that made up the material.

Enrolled during active infection, Seattle patients were then followed longitudinally. Per the original methods: Nucleated cell counts were estimated from reference gene primer amplification. TCRdb keeps only in-frame clones here, not all; method: immunoSEQ multiplex PCR. That table is the source of V, J and clone size, and D and trimming were worked out from the DNA. The sample holds roughly 100,000 clones, approximately 90% seen once. Sequencing used peripheral blood. The clonotype comes from a human donor with COVID-19, enrolled during active disease. The donor label of this sample is uncertain.

Here the CDR3 reads CASSTSGTGGGYTF. The CDR3 DNA reads TGTGCCAGCAGTACATCCGGGACAGGCGGTGGCTACACCTTC. The chain combines TRBV6-5 with TRBJ1-2; 8 bases are a match to TRBD1. This CDR3 has 14 amino acids. Trimming took 5 bases from V and 7 from J; bases not matched to a gene: 9. Germline V gives CDR1 MNHEY, CDR2 SVGAGI.